These T cell receptor beta chains were read from a single sample in a study of neurological immune-mediated disorders. Using its own MiXCR run on the 5' RACE reads, TCRdb lists one record per CDR3 protein. Here the sample spans roughly 50,000 distinct CDR3 sequences, approximately 4.5% being singletons. Sequencing used PBMCs. The receptors derive from a woman between 55 and 75 years old with multiple sclerosis. CDR3s include the opening cysteine and the closing phenylalanine or tryptophan. D genes are given only for firm matches. Size is omitted from some rows. Given values are once, few, many or a class for expanded clones.

J gene	V gene	clone size	D gene	CDR3 DNA	CDR3 protein
TRBJ2-1	TRBV4-2	few	TRBD2	TGTGCCAGCAGCGATGGACTAGCGTCCTACAATGAGCAGTTCTTC	CASSDGLASYNEQFF
TRBJ1-1	TRBV20-1	many	.	TGCAGTGCTAGAGCGGCATGGACTGAAGCTTTCTTT	CSARAAWTEAFF
TRBJ2-7	TRBV7-2	.	TRBD2	TGTGCCAGCAGCTTATGGGGACTAGCGGGGGAGCAGTACTTC	CASSLWGLAGEQYF
TRBJ1-5	TRBV5-1	many	TRBD1	TGCGCCAGCAGCGAGGGAGGGACAGGGCATCAGCCCCAGCATTTT	CASSEGGTGHQPQHF
TRBJ1-1	TRBV28	many	.	TGTGCCAGCAGTCCCGGGGGCGCCCAGAACACTGAAGCTTTCTTT	CASSPGGAQNTEAFF
TRBJ1-5	TRBV20-1	many	.	TGCAGTGCTAGAACTCCGGGGCAGCCCCAGCATTTT	CSARTPGQPQHF
TRBJ1-3	TRBV6-5	many	TRBD1	TGTGCCAGCTCGCGGGGACAGCTCTCTGGAAACACCATATATTTT	CASSRGQLSGNTIYF
TRBJ1-2	TRBV7-2	many	.	TGTGCCAGCAGCTTTTTCAGGGAGGATGGCTACACCTTC	CASSFFREDGYTF
TRBJ1-5	TRBV2	many	TRBD1	TGTGCCAGCAGTGAAGTAACAGGGGGACAGCCCCAGCATTTT	CASSEVTGGQPQHF
TRBJ2-1	TRBV7-2	many	TRBD2	TGTGCCAGCAGCTTAAGGCTAGCGGGATTCGAGCAGTTCTTC	CASSLRLAGFEQFF